Listed below are T cell receptor beta chains from one sample, sequenced in a study of identical twins. Each CDR3 protein is one row after TCRdb ran MiXCR on the 5' RACE reads. This table holds just over 500,000 distinct CDR3 sequences, roughly 21% found once. This sample was shared with a second study, whose subject was T cells expressing NK-cell markers.

Sequenced: CD4+ T cells sorted from blood. The receptor set was obtained from a woman in her late teens or twenties in good health. Both conserved end residues are part of each CDR3. D genes are given only for firm matches. Clone size, where shown, is once, few, many, or a class for clones that have expanded.

>TRBJ1-1|NA|NA|TRBV10-3
TGTGCCACTCGGGGGACGAACACTGAAGCTTTCTTT
CATRGTNTEAFF
>TRBJ2-1|NA|TRBD2|TRBV4-3
TGCGCCAGCAGCCGCTGGGCTAGCGGGGGAGACAATGAGCAGTTCTTC
CASSRWASGGDNEQFF
>TRBJ2-2|few|TRBD2|TRBV20-1
TGCAGTGCTGGAAGGACTAGCGGGGGGACCGGGGAGCTGTTTTTT
CSAGRTSGGTGELFF
>TRBJ1-6|few|NA|TRBV9
TGTGCCAGCAGCGTAGGGGGCGAGCGTAATTCACCCCTCCACTTT
CASSVGGERNSPLHF
>TRBJ1-2|NA|NA|TRBV30
TGTGCCTGGAGTGTATCGACCAGTAGGCTGAAACTGTATGGCTACACCTTC
CAWSVSTSRLKLYGYTF
>TRBJ1-2|NA|TRBD1|TRBV4-2
TGTGCCAGCAGCCAAGATGACAGGGATGGCTACACCTTC
CASSQDDRDGYTF
>TRBJ1-6|many|TRBD1|TRBV10-3
TGTGCCATCAGAGGACAGGCGTTAAATTCACCCCTCCACTTT
CAIRGQALNSPLHF
>TRBJ2-7|few|NA|TRBV7-2
TGTGCCAGCAGCTTCAAGCTCGGAGGCAAGCAGTACTTC
CASSFKLGGKQYF
>TRBJ1-4|NA|NA|TRBV2
TGTGCCAGCTTCGGTCCTGACGAAAAACTGTTTTTT
CASFGPDEKLFF
>TRBJ1-1|NA|NA|TRBV20-1
TGCAGTGCTAGCCCTACTGTGAGGGGTGGCACTGAAGCTTTCTTT
CSASPTVRGGTEAFF
>TRBJ2-1|once|TRBD2|TRBV11-2
TGTGCCAGCAGCTCCCCCCTAGCGGCTAGCGGGAGGGCCTCCTACAATGAGCAGTTCTTC
CASSSPLAASGRASYNEQFF
>TRBJ1-3|NA|NA|TRBV9
TGTGCCAGCAGCGCAGGGGCGTTAGGAAACACCATATATTTT
CASSAGALGNTIYF
>TRBJ2-1|few|NA|TRBV11-1
TGTGCCAGCAGCCACACGCTTCGCAGCGGGCCTTCCTACAATGAGCAGTTCTTC
CASSHTLRSGPSYNEQFF
>TRBJ2-7|NA|TRBD2|TRBV7-2
TGTGCCAGCAGCTTAGTCTTGCTAGCGGGAGAGTCCGAGCAGTACTTC
CASSLVLLAGESEQYF
>TRBJ2-7|many|TRBD2|TRBV12-3/TRBV12-4
TGTGCCAGCAGTTTACGGACTAGCGGTTACGAGCAGTACTTC
CASSLRTSGYEQYF
>TRBJ2-1|NA|TRBD2|TRBV5-1
TGCGCCAGCAGCTTGGCCGGCGGGAGCTCGACCGGTGAGCAGTTCTTC
CASSLAGGSSTGEQFF
>TRBJ2-1|NA|NA|TRBV7-3
TGTGCCAGCAGCTGGGGGGGGCCGGGTGAGCAGTTCTTC
CASSWGGPGEQFF
>TRBJ2-7|NA|NA|TRBV5-1
TGCGCCAGCAGGGAGGACCCTGGGTCGACAGGGACTTATTACTTC
CASREDPGSTGTYYF
>TRBJ1-1|few|NA|TRBV5-5
TGTGCCAGCAGCTGGACGGACATGAACACTGAAGCTTTCTTT
CASSWTDMNTEAFF
>TRBJ2-3|few|TRBD2|TRBV7-9
TGTGCCAGCACCGTACTAGCGGGGAGCACAGATACGCAGTATTTT
CASTVLAGSTDTQYF
>TRBJ2-3|NA|TRBD1|TRBV20-1
TGCAGTGCTAGGGGACAGGCCGTAGATACGCAGTATTTT
CSARGQAVDTQYF
>TRBJ2-1|NA|NA|TRBV7-2
TGTGCCAGCGGTGGTCTGAGCTCCTACAATGAGCAGTTCTTC
CASGGLSSYNEQFF
>TRBJ2-7|NA|TRBD1|TRBV10-3
TGTGCCATCAGGAGGGACAGGGGCTCCTACGAGCAGTACTTC
CAIRRDRGSYEQYF
>TRBJ1-1|NA|NA|TRBV5-1
TGCGCCAGCAGACTGGCTGGCGGGTCCAACACTGAAGCTTTCTTT
CASRLAGGSNTEAFF
>TRBJ1-1|few|NA|TRBV10-3
TGTGCCATCAGAAAACATACAACAAACACTGAAGCTTTCTTT
CAIRKHTTNTEAFF
>TRBJ1-4|NA|NA|TRBV9
TGTGCCAGCAGCTCCTCCGGGACGGAAAATGAAAAACTGTTTTTT
CASSSSGTENEKLFF
>TRBJ1-1|few|NA|TRBV18
TGTGCCAGCTCACCAGCCAGGACTGAAGCTTTCTTT
CASSPARTEAFF
>TRBJ2-7|NA|NA|TRBV7-2
TGTGCCAGCGCACAACGTGGGGCATACGAGCAGTACTTC
CASAQRGAYEQYF
>TRBJ2-3|NA|NA|TRBV10-3
TGTGCCACCAGCGGGCCAGGCGAAGATACGCAGTATTTT
CATSGPGEDTQYF
>TRBJ1-6|NA|NA|TRBV4-3
TGCGCCAGCAGCCAAGCACGGACAGACTCACCCCTCCACTTT
CASSQARTDSPLHF
>TRBJ2-7|NA|NA|TRBV20-1
TGCAGTGCTAGAGATCGACTAGCTGGGGACAACGAGCAGTACTTC
CSARDRLAGDNEQYF
>TRBJ2-4|NA|TRBD1|TRBV9
TGTGCCAGCAGCGCCAACTTTGACAGGGAGAGTAAAAACATTCAGTACTTC
CASSANFDRESKNIQYF
>TRBJ2-3|NA|NA|TRBV5-6
TGTGCCAGCAGCTTCGAAGCGGTGACGCAGTATTTT
CASSFEAVTQYF
>TRBJ1-1|few|NA|TRBV6-1
TGTGCCAGCAGTGAAGGATCGTCGCGTAGGGGCACTGAAGCTTTCTTT
CASSEGSSRRGTEAFF
>TRBJ2-7|few|TRBD1|TRBV29-1
TGCAGCGTTGGATACAGGGGCGACGAGCAGTACTTC
CSVGYRGDEQYF
>TRBJ1-2|few|NA|TRBV2
TGTGCCAGCCATTTCGAAACAGCAGGGGAGAGGGGCTACACCTTC
CASHFETAGERGYTF
>TRBJ2-2|NA|TRBD2|TRBV6-2/TRBV6-3
TGTGCCCGGGGGGATTCCGGGGAGCTGTTTTTT
CARGDSGELFF
>TRBJ1-1|many|NA|TRBV11-2
TGTGCCAGCAGCTTATATATTGGAATTGAAGCTTTCTTT
CASSLYIGIEAFF
>TRBJ1-4|few|NA|TRBV5-1
TGCGCCAGCAGGCCTTACCCTGACCAGGCGGAAAAACTGTTTTTT
CASRPYPDQAEKLFF
>TRBJ2-5|few|TRBD2|TRBV11-1
TGTGCCAGCAGCTTTTCTCGACTCGCCCTAGCGGATCTTCAAGAGACCCAGTACTTC
CASSFSRLALADLQETQYF
>TRBJ2-7|many|TRBD2|TRBV27
TGTGCCAGCAGTTCATATCTAGCGGGAGGCCTCTACGAGCAGTACTTC
CASSSYLAGGLYEQYF
>TRBJ2-1|few|NA|TRBV10-3
TGTGCCATCAGTGAGTCGAACAATGAGCAGTTCTTC
CAISESNNEQFF
>TRBJ1-1|NA|NA|TRBV7-2
TGTGCCAGCAGCTTAGTTTACACGGCCATGAACACTGAAGCTTTCTTT
CASSLVYTAMNTEAFF
>TRBJ2-3|many|NA|TRBV5-1
TGCGCCAGCAGCTTGTCGCGGACTAGCACAGATACGCAGTATTTT
CASSLSRTSTDTQYF
>TRBJ1-2|NA|NA|TRBV4-3
TGCGCCAGCAGCCAAGAACTGCTAGACAGCGTACGTTCTAACTATGGCTACACCTTC
CASSQELLDSVRSNYGYTF
>TRBJ2-7|NA|NA|TRBV9
TGTGCCAGCAGCGCCAGATTAGGGTCCTTGGGCGAGCAGTACTTC
CASSARLGSLGEQYF
>TRBJ2-1|few|NA|TRBV20-1
TGCAGTGCTAGAAGGGCACCGAGCTCCTACAATGAGCAGTTCTTC
CSARRAPSSYNEQFF
>TRBJ2-5|few|TRBD1|TRBV7-9
TGTGCCAGCAGCCAGACCGGGACAGCTACAGAGACCCAGTACTTC
CASSQTGTATETQYF
>TRBJ2-1|few|TRBD1|TRBV7-8
TGTGCCAGCAGCTTGGCCCGGACAGGGAAGGGCACCGAGCAGTTCTTC
CASSLARTGKGTEQFF